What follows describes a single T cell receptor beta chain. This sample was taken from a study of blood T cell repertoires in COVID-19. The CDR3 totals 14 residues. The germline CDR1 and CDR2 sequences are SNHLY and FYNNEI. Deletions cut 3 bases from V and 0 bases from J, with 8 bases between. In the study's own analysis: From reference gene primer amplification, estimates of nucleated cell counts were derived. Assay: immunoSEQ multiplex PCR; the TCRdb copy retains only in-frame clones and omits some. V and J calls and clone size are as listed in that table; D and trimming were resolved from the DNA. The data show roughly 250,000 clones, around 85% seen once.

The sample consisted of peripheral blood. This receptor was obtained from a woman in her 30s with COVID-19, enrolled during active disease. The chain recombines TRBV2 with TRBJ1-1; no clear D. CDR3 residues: CASSDPRLNTEAFF. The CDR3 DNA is TGTGCCAGCAGTGATCCCAGGCTGAACACTGAAGCTTTCTTT.